These 8 T cell receptor beta chains came from one sample sequenced in a study of shared clonotypes between healthy human individuals. Libraries were prepared by immunoSEQ multiplex PCR; TCRdb keeps only in-frame clonotypes and omits some of them. This sample carries around 500,000 clones, roughly 85% of them seen once, and the ten largest clones take approximately 12%. Sequencing was carried out using PBMCs. These receptor sequences come from a woman between 40 and 55 years old in good health. Some clones in this sample may be carry-over from other donors' samples.

The chain joins TRBV10-3 to TRBJ2-1; TRBD1 agrees at 8 bases. Germline trimming cut 6 bases from V and 2 bases from J; bases unmatched to any gene: 6. This CDR3 region has 15 residues. CDR1 is ENHRY and CDR2 is SYGVKD in the germline V gene. The CDR3 protein is CAIRKDRVTYNEQFF. The CDR3 bases are TGTGCCATCAGAAAGGACAGGGTCACCTACAATGAGCAGTTCTTC.

This sequence joins TRBV28 and TRBJ1-1, with D perhaps TRBD1 (5 bases). This CDR3 has 15 amino acids. Trimming stripped 7 bases from V and 1 base from J, with 16 bases between. CDR1 is MDHEN and CDR2 is SYDVKM in the germline V gene. The CDR3 loop is CASTLGGDWNTEAFF. The CDR3 coding sequence is TGTGCCAGCACCCTGGGCGGGGACTGGAACACTGAAGCTTTCTTT.

This clone was detected only once. The chain is built from TRBV10-1 and TRBJ2-3; 12 nucleotides agree with TRBD2. CDR1 is WNHNN and CDR2 is SYGVQD in the germline V gene (reference sequence). J gave up 1 base and V 5 bases, and 4 bases lay outside the gene matches. The CDR3 totals 16 residues. This CDR3 reads CASSLTSGSRTDTQYF. The CDR3 DNA sequence: TGCGCCAGCAGTTTGACTAGCGGGAGCCGCACAGATACGCAGTATTTT.

This clone was seen many times. This sample also contains other DNA sequences that code for the same CDR3. The chain carries TRBV9 and TRBJ1-3; the match to TRBD1 covers 7 bases. The CDR3 sequence is 15 residues long. V shed 3 bases and J 4 bases; nucleotides not matched to a gene: 7. Germline V gene data show CDR1 as SGDLS and CDR2 as YYNGEE. CDR3 bases: TGTGCCAGCAGCGAGGAGGGGGCGCGCGGAAACACCATATATTTT. Encoded protein: CASSEEGARGNTIYF.

The V gene is TRBV29-1, the J gene TRBJ2-7; D not certain. This CDR3 contains 12 residues. The germline V gene encodes CDR1 SQVTM and CDR2 ANQGSEA. V lost 5 bases and J 2 bases, leaving 10 bases between the germline ends. CDR3 DNA sequence: TGCAGCGTTCAAGGGCTAACCTACGAGCAGTACTTC. Its protein is CSVQGLTYEQYF.

The J gene is TRBJ1-1, the V gene TRBV6-6; no clear D. Germline-derived CDR1 and CDR2 are MNHNY and SVGAGI (reference sequence). Deletions cut 2 bases from V and 4 bases from J, with 17 bases between. The CDR3 totals 16 residues. CDR3 sequence: CASSYHNGPVGTEAFF. CDR3 bases: TGTGCCAGCAGTTACCATAACGGGCCCGTGGGCACTGAAGCTTTCTTT.

The V gene is TRBV27, the J gene TRBJ1-5; maybe TRBD1 (5 bases). Germline V gene sequence: CDR1 MNHEY, CDR2 SMNVEV (reference sequence). The CDR3 is 14 amino acids. Deletions cut 0 bases from V and 7 bases from J, with 10 bases between. The CDR3 DNA sequence: TGTGCCAGCAGTTTATCAAGGGGCCGGCAGCCCCAGCATTTT. This codes for CASSLSRGRQPQHF.

This chain connects TRBV5-1 to TRBJ2-7; possibly TRBD2 for D (6 bases). V lost 4 bases and J 3 bases, leaving 17 bases between the germline ends. The CDR3 runs to 15 residues. Germline lookup yields CDR1 SGHRS and CDR2 YFSETQ. CDR3 nucleotide sequence: TGCGCCAGCAGCCCGGATGGTGCGGGATTCTACGAGCAGTACTTC. Translation: CASSPDGAGFYEQYF.